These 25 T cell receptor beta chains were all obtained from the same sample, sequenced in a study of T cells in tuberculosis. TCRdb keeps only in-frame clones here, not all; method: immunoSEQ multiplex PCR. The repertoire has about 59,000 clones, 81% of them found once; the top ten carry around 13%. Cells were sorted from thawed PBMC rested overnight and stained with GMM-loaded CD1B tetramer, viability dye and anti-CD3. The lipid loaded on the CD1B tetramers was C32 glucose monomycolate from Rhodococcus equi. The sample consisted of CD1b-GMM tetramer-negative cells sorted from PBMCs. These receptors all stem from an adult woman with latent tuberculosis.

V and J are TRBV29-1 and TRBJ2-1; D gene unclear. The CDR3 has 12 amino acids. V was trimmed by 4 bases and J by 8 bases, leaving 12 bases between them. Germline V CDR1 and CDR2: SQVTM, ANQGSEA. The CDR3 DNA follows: TGCAGCGTTGTTCTATCGGGTGATGAGCAGTTCTTC. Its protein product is CSVVLSGDEQFF.

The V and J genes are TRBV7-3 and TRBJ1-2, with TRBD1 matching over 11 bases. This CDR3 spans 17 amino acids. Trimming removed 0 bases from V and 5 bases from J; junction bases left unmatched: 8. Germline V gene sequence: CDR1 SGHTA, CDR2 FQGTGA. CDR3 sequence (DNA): TGTGCCAGCAGCTTAACGGGGAGGGGACAGGGGGAATATGGCTACACCTTC. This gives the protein CASSLTGRGQGEYGYTF. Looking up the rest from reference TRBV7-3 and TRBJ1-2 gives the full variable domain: GAGVSQTPSNKVTEKGKYVELRCDPISGHTALYWYRQSLGQGPEFLIYFQGTGAADDSGLPNDRFFAVRPEGSVSTLKIQRTERGDSAVYLCASSLTGRGQGEYGYTFGSGTRLTVV.

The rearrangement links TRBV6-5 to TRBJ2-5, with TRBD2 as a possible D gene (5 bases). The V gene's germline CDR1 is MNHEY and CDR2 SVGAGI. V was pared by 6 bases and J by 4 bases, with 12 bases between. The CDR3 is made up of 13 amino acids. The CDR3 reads CASSARGSETQYF. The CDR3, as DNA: TGTGCCAGCAGCGCCCGGGGATCAGAGACCCAGTACTTC.

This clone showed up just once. The DNA of the CDR3 is TGTGCCACCAGCAGAGAGAGGACTCGCACAGATACGCAGTATTTT. This encodes CATSRERTRTDTQYF. The V and J genes are TRBV15 and TRBJ2-3; tentative D call: TRBD2 (5 bases). The CDR3 loop spans 15 amino acids. The germline V gene encodes CDR1 LNHNV and CDR2 YYDKDF (reference sequence). Trimming cost V 0 bases and J 1 base, with 8 bases left between them.

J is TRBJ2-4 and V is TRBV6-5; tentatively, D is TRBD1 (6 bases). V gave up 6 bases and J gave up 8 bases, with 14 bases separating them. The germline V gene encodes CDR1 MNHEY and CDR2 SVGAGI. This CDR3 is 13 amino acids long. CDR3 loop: CASSLTGSDIQYF. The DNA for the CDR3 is TGTGCCAGCAGCCTGACAGGATCGGACATTCAGTACTTC.

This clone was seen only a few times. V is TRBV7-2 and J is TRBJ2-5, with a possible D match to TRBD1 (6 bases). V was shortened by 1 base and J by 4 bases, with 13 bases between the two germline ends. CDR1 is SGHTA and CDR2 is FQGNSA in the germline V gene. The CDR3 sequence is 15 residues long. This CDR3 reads CASSLEGRGRETQYF. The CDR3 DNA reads TGTGCCAGCAGCTTAGAGGGCAGGGGCCGAGAGACCCAGTACTTC.

This CDR3 reads CASSQGGQGREKLFF. The CDR3 DNA follows: TGCGCCAGCAGCCAAGGTGGGCAGGGTAGGGAAAAACTGTTTTTT. The rearrangement uses TRBV4-3 and TRBJ1-4; D might be TRBD1 (5 bases). The CDR3 totals 15 residues. Germline V gene sequence: CDR1 LGHNA, CDR2 YSLEER. The V end lost 1 base, the J end lost 8 bases, and 14 bases lay between the germline ends.

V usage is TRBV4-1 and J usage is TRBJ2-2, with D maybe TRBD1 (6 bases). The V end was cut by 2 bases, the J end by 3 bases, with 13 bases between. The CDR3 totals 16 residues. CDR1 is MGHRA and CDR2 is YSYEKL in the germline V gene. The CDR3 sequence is CASSQPYRADTGELFF. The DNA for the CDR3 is TGCGCCAGCAGCCAACCATACAGGGCCGACACCGGGGAGCTGTTTTTT.

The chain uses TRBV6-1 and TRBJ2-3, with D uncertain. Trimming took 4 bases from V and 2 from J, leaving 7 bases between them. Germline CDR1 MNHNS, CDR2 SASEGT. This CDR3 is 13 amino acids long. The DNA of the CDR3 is TGTGCCAGCAGTGGGGCTTACACAGATACGCAGTATTTT. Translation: CASSGAYTDTQYF.

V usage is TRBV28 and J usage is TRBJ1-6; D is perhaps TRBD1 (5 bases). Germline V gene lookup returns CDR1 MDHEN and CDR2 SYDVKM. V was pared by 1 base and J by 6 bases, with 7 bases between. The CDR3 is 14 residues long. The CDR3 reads CASSLYRINSPLHF. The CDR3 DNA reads TGTGCCAGCAGTTTATACAGGATTAATTCACCCCTCCACTTT.

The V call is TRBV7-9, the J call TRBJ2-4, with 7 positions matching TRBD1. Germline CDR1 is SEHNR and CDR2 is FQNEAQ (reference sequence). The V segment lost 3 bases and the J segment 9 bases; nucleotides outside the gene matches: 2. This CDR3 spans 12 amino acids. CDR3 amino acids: CASSFTGAIQYF. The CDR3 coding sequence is TGTGCCAGCAGCTTTACAGGGGCCATTCAGTACTTC.

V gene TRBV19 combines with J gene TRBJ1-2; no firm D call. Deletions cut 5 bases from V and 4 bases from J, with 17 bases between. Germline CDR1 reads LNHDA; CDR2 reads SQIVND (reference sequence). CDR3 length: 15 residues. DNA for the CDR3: TGTGCCAGTAGTCCCGGATGGACTAACTTCTATGGCTACACCTTC. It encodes CASSPGWTNFYGYTF.

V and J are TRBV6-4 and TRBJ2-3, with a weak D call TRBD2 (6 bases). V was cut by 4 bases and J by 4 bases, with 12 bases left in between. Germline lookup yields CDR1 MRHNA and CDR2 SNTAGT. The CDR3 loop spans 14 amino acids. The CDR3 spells CASSAQGGADTQYF. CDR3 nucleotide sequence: TGTGCCAGCAGTGCCCAGGGAGGCGCAGATACGCAGTATTTT.

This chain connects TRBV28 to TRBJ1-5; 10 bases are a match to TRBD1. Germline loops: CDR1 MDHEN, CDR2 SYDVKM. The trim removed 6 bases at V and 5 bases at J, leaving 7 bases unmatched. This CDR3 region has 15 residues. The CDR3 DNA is TGTGCCAGCAGAGGGTCCGGGACAGGGGATCAGCCCCAGCATTTT. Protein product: CASRGSGTGDQPQHF.

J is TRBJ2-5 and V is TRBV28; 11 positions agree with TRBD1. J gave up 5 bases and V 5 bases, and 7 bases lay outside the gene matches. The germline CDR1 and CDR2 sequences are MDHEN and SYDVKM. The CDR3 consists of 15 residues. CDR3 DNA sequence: TGTGCCAGCAGTACAGGACAGGGGGCGCGGGAGACCCAGTACTTC. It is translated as CASSTGQGARETQYF.

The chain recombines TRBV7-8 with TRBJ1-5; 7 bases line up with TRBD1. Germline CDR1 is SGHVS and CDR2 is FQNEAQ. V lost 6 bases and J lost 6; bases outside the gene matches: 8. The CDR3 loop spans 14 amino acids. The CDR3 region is CASSPGGSSQPQHF. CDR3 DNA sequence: TGTGCCAGCAGTCCAGGGGGATCCAGTCAGCCCCAGCATTTT. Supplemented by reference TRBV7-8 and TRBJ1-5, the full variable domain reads GAGVSQSPRYKVAKRGQDVALRCDPISGHVSLFWYQQALGQGPEFLTYFQNEAQLDKSGLPSDRFFAERPEGSVSTLKIQRTQQEDSAVYLCASSPGGSSQPQHFGDGTRLSIL.

The CDR3: CASSLGGTSGRRELFF. The CDR3 DNA sequence: TGCGCCAGCAGCTTGGGCGGGACTAGCGGGCGGAGGGAGCTGTTTTTT. J is TRBJ2-2 and V is TRBV5-1, with TRBD2 matching 12 bases. The length of the CDR3 is 16 residues. Germline V lookup: CDR1 SGHRS, CDR2 YFSETQ. After removal of 0 bases from V and 9 bases from J, the junction contained 6 bases not matched to a gene.

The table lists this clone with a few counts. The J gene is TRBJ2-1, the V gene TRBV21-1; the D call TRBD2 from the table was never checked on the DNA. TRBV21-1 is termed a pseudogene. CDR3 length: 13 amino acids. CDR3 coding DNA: TGTGCCAGCAGCGCCGGGACTAGCGATGAGCAGTTCTTC. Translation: CASSAGTSDEQFF.

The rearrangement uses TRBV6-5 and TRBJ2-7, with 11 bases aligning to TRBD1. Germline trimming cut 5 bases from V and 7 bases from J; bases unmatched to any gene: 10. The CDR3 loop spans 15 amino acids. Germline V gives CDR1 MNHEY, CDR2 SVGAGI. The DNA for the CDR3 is TGTGCCAGCAGTGGGCAAGGGACAGGGGGAAGGGAGCAGTACTTC. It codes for CASSGQGTGGREQYF.

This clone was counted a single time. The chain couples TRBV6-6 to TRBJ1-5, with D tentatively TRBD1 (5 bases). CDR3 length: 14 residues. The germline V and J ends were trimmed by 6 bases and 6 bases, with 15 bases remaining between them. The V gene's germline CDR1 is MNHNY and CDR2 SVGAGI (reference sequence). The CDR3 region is CASRSQGRSQPQHF. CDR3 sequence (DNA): TGTGCCAGCAGATCTCAGGGTAGAAGTCAGCCCCAGCATTTT.

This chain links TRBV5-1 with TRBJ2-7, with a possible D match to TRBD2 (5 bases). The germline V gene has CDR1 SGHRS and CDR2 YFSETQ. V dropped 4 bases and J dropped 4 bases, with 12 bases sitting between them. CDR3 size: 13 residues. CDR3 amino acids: CASSLRTDYEQYF. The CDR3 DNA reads TGCGCCAGCAGCCTAAGGACTGATTACGAGCAGTACTTC.

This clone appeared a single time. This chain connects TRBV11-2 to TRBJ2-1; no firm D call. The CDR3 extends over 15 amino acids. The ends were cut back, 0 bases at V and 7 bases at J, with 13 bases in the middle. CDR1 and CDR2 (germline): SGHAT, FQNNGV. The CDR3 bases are TGTGCCAGCAGCTTAGAGAGAGGAACCCGTAATGAGCAGTTCTTC. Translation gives CASSLERGTRNEQFF.

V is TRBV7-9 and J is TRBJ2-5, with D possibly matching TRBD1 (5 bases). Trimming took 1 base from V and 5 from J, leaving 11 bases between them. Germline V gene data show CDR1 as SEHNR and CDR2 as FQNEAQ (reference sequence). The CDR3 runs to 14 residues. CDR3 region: CASSLGTHGETQYF. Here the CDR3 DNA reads TGTGCCAGCAGCTTAGGGACACACGGGGAGACCCAGTACTTC.

The CDR3, as DNA: TGCAGCGGGACAGGGTTCGGAGATACGCAGTATTTT. Residues: CSGTGFGDTQYF. V and J are TRBV29-1 and TRBJ2-3, with 8 positions matching TRBD1. V gave up 7 bases and J gave up 5 bases; unmatched junction bases: 5. Per germline, CDR1 SQVTM and CDR2 ANQGSEA. The CDR3 loop spans 12 amino acids.

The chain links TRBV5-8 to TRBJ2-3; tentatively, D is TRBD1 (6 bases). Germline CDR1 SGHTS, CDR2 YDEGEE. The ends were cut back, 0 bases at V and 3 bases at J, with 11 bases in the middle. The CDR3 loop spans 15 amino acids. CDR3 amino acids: CASSLGQGKTDTQYF. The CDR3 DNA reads TGTGCCAGCAGCTTGGGGCAGGGGAAAACAGATACGCAGTATTTT.